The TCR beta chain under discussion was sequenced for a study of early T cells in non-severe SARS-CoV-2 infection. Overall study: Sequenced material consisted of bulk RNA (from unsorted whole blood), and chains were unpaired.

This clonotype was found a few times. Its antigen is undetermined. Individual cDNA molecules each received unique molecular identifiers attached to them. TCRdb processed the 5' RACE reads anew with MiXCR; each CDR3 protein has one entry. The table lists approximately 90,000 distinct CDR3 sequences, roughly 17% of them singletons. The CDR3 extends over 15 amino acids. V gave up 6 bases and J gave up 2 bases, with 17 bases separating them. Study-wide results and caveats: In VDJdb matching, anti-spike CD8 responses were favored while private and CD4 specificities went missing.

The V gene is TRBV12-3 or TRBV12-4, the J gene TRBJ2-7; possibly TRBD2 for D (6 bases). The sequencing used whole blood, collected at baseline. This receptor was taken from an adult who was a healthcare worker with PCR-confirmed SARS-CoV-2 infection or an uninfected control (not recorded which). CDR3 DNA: TGTGCCAGCAGCTCGACCTACGGGGGAACCTACGAGCAGTACTTC. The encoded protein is CASSSTYGGTYEQYF.